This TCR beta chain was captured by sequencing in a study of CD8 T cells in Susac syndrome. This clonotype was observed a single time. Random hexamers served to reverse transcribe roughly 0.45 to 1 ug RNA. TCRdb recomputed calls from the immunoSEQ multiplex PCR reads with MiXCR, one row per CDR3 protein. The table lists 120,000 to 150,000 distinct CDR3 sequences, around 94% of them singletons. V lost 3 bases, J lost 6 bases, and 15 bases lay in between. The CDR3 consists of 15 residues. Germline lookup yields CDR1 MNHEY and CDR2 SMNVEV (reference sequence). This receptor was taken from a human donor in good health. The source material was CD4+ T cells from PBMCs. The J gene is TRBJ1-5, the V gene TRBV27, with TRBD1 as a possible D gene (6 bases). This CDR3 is CASSFGGRSGQPQHF. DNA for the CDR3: TGTGCCAGCAGTTTTGGGGGGCGCTCCGGTCAGCCCCAGCATTTT.